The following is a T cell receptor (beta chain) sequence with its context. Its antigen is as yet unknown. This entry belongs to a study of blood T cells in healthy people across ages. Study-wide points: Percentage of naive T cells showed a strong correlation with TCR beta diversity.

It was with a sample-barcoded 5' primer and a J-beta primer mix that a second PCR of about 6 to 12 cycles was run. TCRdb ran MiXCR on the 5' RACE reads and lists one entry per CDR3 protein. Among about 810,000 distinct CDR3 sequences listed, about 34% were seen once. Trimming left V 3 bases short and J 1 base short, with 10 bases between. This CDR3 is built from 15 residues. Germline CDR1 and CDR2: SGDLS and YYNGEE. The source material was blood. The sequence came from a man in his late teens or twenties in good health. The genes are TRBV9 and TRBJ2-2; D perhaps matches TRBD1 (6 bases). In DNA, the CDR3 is TGTGCCAGCAGCGCCATGGGACAGAACACCGGGGAGCTGTTTTTT. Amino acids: CASSAMGQNTGELFF.